This TCR beta chain comes out of a study of blood T cell repertoires in COVID-19. Study at large: There were acute and convalescent COVID-19 samples, and they came from the United States, Italy and Spain. T cells, B-cell-depleted T cells, or PBMCs provided the cDNA or gDNA that served as material.

In the original analysis: The authors estimated nucleated cell counts from reference gene primer amplification. Profiled with immunoSEQ multiplex PCR; TCRdb holds only in-frame clones, not every one. V and J calls and clone size are as listed in that table; D and trimming were resolved from the DNA. The sample includes 60,000 to 70,000 clones, approximately 83% of them seen just once. This CDR3 has 16 amino acids. The germline CDR1 and CDR2 sequences are SNHLY and FYNNEI. V was pared by 6 bases and J by 5 bases, with 6 bases of the junction left unmatched. Seattle patients were enrolled while actively infected and followed longitudinally.

This chain uses TRBV2 with TRBJ2-4; TRBD2 matches at 14 bases. The clonotype comes from a man aged 35-49 years with COVID-19, enrolled during active disease. Specimen: peripheral blood. The CDR3 nucleotides are TGTGCCAGCAGGCGACTAGCGGGGGGGCCGGAAAACATTCAGTACTTC. Its protein product is CASRRLAGGPENIQYF.